These T cell receptor beta chains were read from a single sample in a study of blood T cell repertoires in COVID-19. The repertoire was sequenced with immunoSEQ multiplex PCR; TCRdb's copy has only in-frame clones and lacks some. The data show 220,000 or so clones, 70% to 90% seen once. Sample: peripheral blood. The source of these receptors is a man aged 50 or older who had recovered from COVID-19. CDR3s include the opening cysteine and the closing phenylalanine or tryptophan. Each record gives: clone size, J gene, CDR3 length, D gene, V gene, CDR3 protein, CDR3 DNA. D genes are given only for firm matches. The size entry is marked missing in some rows and otherwise reads once, few, many or a size class.

clone size: NA
J gene: TRBJ2-7
CDR3 length: 18
D gene: TRBD2
V gene: TRBV7-9
CDR3 protein: CASSLAKSSGSTSYEQYF
CDR3 DNA: TGTGCCAGCAGCTTAGCGAAGTCTAGCGGGAGTACCTCCTACGAGCAGTACTTC

clone size: NA
J gene: TRBJ2-1
CDR3 length: 13
D gene: TRBD1
V gene: TRBV29-1
CDR3 protein: CSANRGNNNEQFF
CDR3 DNA: TGCAGCGCCAACAGGGGGAATAACAATGAGCAGTTCTTC

clone size: NA
J gene: TRBJ1-2
CDR3 length: 14
D gene: NA
V gene: TRBV28
CDR3 protein: CASSRRGAGYGYTF
CDR3 DNA: TGTGCCAGCAGTCGGAGGGGCGCGGGATATGGCTACACCTTC

clone size: NA
J gene: TRBJ2-1
CDR3 length: 14
D gene: TRBD1
V gene: TRBV28
CDR3 protein: CASSGTVRGNEQFF
CDR3 DNA: TGTGCCAGCAGCGGGACAGTAAGGGGCAATGAGCAGTTCTTC

clone size: few
J gene: TRBJ1-3
CDR3 length: 13
D gene: NA
V gene: TRBV30
CDR3 protein: CAWSYRPGNTIYF
CDR3 DNA: TGTGCCTGGAGTTACAGGCCTGGAAACACCATATATTTT

clone size: NA
J gene: TRBJ1-5
CDR3 length: 15
D gene: TRBD1
V gene: TRBV2
CDR3 protein: CASRPDPGGNQPQHF
CDR3 DNA: TGTGCCAGCAGACCTGACCCAGGGGGGAATCAGCCCCAGCATTTT

clone size: NA
J gene: TRBJ2-2
CDR3 length: 14
D gene: TRBD1
V gene: TRBV27
CDR3 protein: CASSFGTGFGELFF
CDR3 DNA: TGTGCCAGCAGTTTCGGGACAGGGTTCGGGGAGCTGTTTTTT

clone size: NA
J gene: TRBJ1-2
CDR3 length: 13
D gene: NA
V gene: TRBV14
CDR3 protein: CASSLSPTYGYTF
CDR3 DNA: TGTGCCAGCAGCCTTAGTCCAACCTATGGCTACACCTTC

clone size: few
J gene: TRBJ2-1
CDR3 length: 15
D gene: NA
V gene: TRBV9
CDR3 protein: CASSVDRSSYNEQFF
CDR3 DNA: TGTGCCAGCAGCGTAGATAGGAGCTCCTACAATGAGCAGTTCTTC

clone size: NA
J gene: TRBJ2-1
CDR3 length: 15
D gene: NA
V gene: TRBV9
CDR3 protein: CASSVGGGQGGEQFF
CDR3 DNA: TGTGCCAGCAGCGTGGGCGGGGGACAAGGGGGTGAGCAGTTCTTC

clone size: NA
J gene: TRBJ1-1
CDR3 length: 16
D gene: NA
V gene: TRBV5-1
CDR3 protein: CASSLVTGAVLAEAFF
CDR3 DNA: TGCGCCAGCAGCTTGGTTACCGGTGCTGTATTAGCTGAAGCTTTCTTT

clone size: NA
J gene: TRBJ2-3
CDR3 length: 16
D gene: NA
V gene: TRBV18
CDR3 protein: CASSPTQTPETDTQYF
CDR3 DNA: TGTGCCAGCTCACCCACGCAAACTCCGGAGACAGATACGCAGTATTTT

clone size: NA
J gene: TRBJ2-7
CDR3 length: 15
D gene: NA
V gene: TRBV12-2
CDR3 protein: CASRPTRLPSYEQYF
CDR3 DNA: TGTGCAAGTCGCCCCACGCGACTCCCGTCCTACGAGCAGTACTTC

clone size: NA
J gene: TRBJ2-7
CDR3 length: 18
D gene: TRBD2
V gene: TRBV28
CDR3 protein: CASSLPNFGSGSAFEQYF
CDR3 DNA: TGTGCCAGCAGTCTCCCCAACTTTGGTAGCGGGAGTGCCTTCGAGCAGTACTTC

clone size: once
J gene: TRBJ2-1
CDR3 length: 13
D gene: NA
V gene: TRBV12-3/TRBV12-4
CDR3 protein: CASTLGRGNEQFF
CDR3 DNA: TGTGCCAGCACCCTAGGTCGCGGCAATGAGCAGTTCTTC

clone size: NA
J gene: TRBJ2-3
CDR3 length: 15
D gene: TRBD1
V gene: TRBV9
CDR3 protein: CASSVVTGSDRTQYF
CDR3 DNA: TGTGCCAGCAGCGTAGTGACAGGGTCAGATCGAACGCAGTATTTT

clone size: NA
J gene: TRBJ1-2
CDR3 length: 13
D gene: NA
V gene: TRBV7-8
CDR3 protein: CASSPMWGVGYTF
CDR3 DNA: TGTGCCAGCAGCCCCATGTGGGGGGTCGGCTACACCTTC

clone size: NA
J gene: TRBJ2-1
CDR3 length: 14
D gene: TRBD2
V gene: TRBV2
CDR3 protein: CASSQGGLVNEQFF
CDR3 DNA: TGTGCCAGCAGCCAGGGAGGGTTGGTCAATGAGCAGTTCTTC

clone size: NA
J gene: TRBJ1-1
CDR3 length: 13
D gene: NA
V gene: TRBV10-1
CDR3 protein: CASSSGMNTEAFF
CDR3 DNA: TGCGCCAGCAGTTCAGGAATGAACACTGAAGCTTTCTTT

clone size: NA
J gene: TRBJ2-7
CDR3 length: 12
D gene: TRBD2
V gene: TRBV7-9
CDR3 protein: CASSFTSETRYF
CDR3 DNA: TGTGCCAGCAGCTTTACTAGCGAGACTAGGTACTTC

clone size: NA
J gene: TRBJ2-7
CDR3 length: 15
D gene: TRBD2
V gene: TRBV18
CDR3 protein: CASSRLAGVRDEQYF
CDR3 DNA: TGTGCCAGCTCACGACTAGCGGGAGTGAGGGACGAGCAGTACTTC